A selection of T cell receptor beta chains follows, all from one sample in a study of spatial heterogeneity in lung cancer. TCRdb independently ran MiXCR on the 5' RACE reads; one entry per CDR3 protein. The sample has roughly 120,000 distinct CDR3 sequences; 12% are singletons. Specimen: PBMCs, collected at follow-up. The receptors were sampled from a male donor with early-stage non-small cell lung cancer. CDR3s include the opening cysteine and the closing phenylalanine or tryptophan. Each record gives: J gene, V gene, clone size, D gene, CDR3 protein, CDR3 DNA. A D gene is named only where the DNA matches it firmly. Not every row has a clone size; where given, it reads once, few, many or a size class.

J: TRBJ2-3; V: TRBV20-1; size: many; D: -; CDR3: CSAPTLDTSSTDTQYF; DNA: TGCAGTGCGCCGACACTGGACACGTCTAGCACAGATACGCAGTATTTT
J: TRBJ1-2; V: TRBV4-2; size: many; D: TRBD1; CDR3: CASSEIFTGALVYGYTF; DNA: TGTGCCAGCAGCGAAATATTTACAGGGGCCCTTGTCTATGGCTACACCTTC
J: TRBJ2-7; V: TRBV5-1; size: -; D: -; CDR3: CASSLASRREQYF; DNA: TGCGCCAGCAGCTTGGCCTCTCGACGAGAGCAGTACTTC
J: TRBJ2-7; V: TRBV20-1; size: -; D: -; CDR3: CSAPKRDTSSYEQYF; DNA: TGCAGTGCTCCGAAACGGGACACCTCCTCCTACGAGCAGTACTTC
J: TRBJ1-5; V: TRBV5-6; size: medium-sized; D: -; CDR3: CASSLAAGQPQHF; DNA: TGTGCCAGCAGCTTGGCCGCGGGTCAGCCCCAGCATTTT
J: TRBJ1-5; V: TRBV19; size: many; D: -; CDR3: CASSRGAAGIKQPQHF; DNA: TGTGCCAGTAGCAGGGGAGCGGCGGGGATCAAACAGCCCCAGCATTTT
J: TRBJ2-7; V: TRBV7-8; size: many; D: -; CDR3: CASSLLAREQYF; DNA: TGTGCCAGCAGCCTACTCGCCAGGGAGCAGTACTTC
J: TRBJ2-4; V: TRBV11-1; size: many; D: -; CDR3: CASSLGGVNIQYF; DNA: TGTGCCAGCAGCTTAGGGGGTGTGAACATTCAGTACTTC
J: TRBJ1-1; V: TRBV2; size: -; D: -; CDR3: CASSLDRNEAFF; DNA: TGTGCCAGCAGTCTCGACAGAAATGAAGCTTTCTTT
J: TRBJ1-5; V: TRBV27; size: -; D: -; CDR3: CASSQWGNSNQPQHF; DNA: TGTGCCAGCAGCCAATGGGGGAATAGCAATCAGCCCCAGCATTTT
J: TRBJ2-3; V: TRBV9; size: few; D: -; CDR3: CASSQSDRASTDTQYF; DNA: TGTGCCAGCAGCCAATCGGACAGAGCAAGCACAGATACGCAGTATTTT
J: TRBJ2-1; V: TRBV5-8; size: few; D: -; CDR3: CASSPTGFSYNEQFF; DNA: TGTGCCAGCAGCCCAACAGGGTTTTCTTACAATGAGCAGTTCTTC
J: TRBJ1-2; V: TRBV28; size: many; D: TRBD1; CDR3: CASSLSGGGAGYTF; DNA: TGTGCCAGCAGTTTAAGTGGAGGGGGCGCCGGCTACACCTTC
J: TRBJ2-3; V: TRBV20-1; size: few; D: -; CDR3: CSARGRPKHETSTDTQYF; DNA: TGCAGTGCTAGAGGAAGGCCGAAACACGAGACTAGCACAGATACGCAGTATTTT
J: TRBJ1-5; V: TRBV6-2/TRBV6-3; size: few; D: -; CDR3: CASTGAPNQPQHF; DNA: TGTGCCAGCACGGGTGCCCCCAATCAGCCCCAGCATTTT
J: TRBJ2-5; V: TRBV6-2/TRBV6-3; size: -; D: -; CDR3: CASSSAGAYQETQYF; DNA: TGTGCCAGCAGTTCGGCGGGGGCGTACCAAGAGACCCAGTACTTC
J: TRBJ2-2; V: TRBV13; size: few; D: TRBD1; CDR3: CASSLRTGAGTGELFF; DNA: TGTGCCAGCAGCTTAAGGACAGGGGCCGGCACCGGGGAGCTGTTTTTT
J: TRBJ2-5; V: TRBV6-2/TRBV6-3; size: few; D: -; CDR3: CASSRPGQQETQYF; DNA: TGTGCCAGCAGTCGACCGGGACAACAAGAGACCCAGTACTTC
J: TRBJ1-3; V: TRBV5-1; size: -; D: -; CDR3: CASTMDSPSSGNTIYF; DNA: TGCGCCAGCACGATGGACAGCCCGAGCTCTGGAAACACCATATATTTT
J: TRBJ1-5; V: TRBV6-5; size: few; D: -; CDR3: CASSYSVGSNQPQHF; DNA: TGTGCCAGCAGTTACTCGGTTGGGAGCAATCAGCCCCAGCATTTT
J: TRBJ1-2; V: TRBV5-1; size: few; D: -; CDR3: CASSLARQPNGYTF; DNA: TGCGCCAGCAGCTTGGCTCGGCAGCCCAATGGCTACACCTTC
J: TRBJ1-2; V: TRBV29-1; size: many; D: TRBD1; CDR3: CSVQGGRDYGYTF; DNA: TGCAGCGTCCAGGGGGGAAGGGACTATGGCTACACCTTC
J: TRBJ2-5; V: TRBV18; size: -; D: -; CDR3: CASSPPSESSWSQETQYF; DNA: TGTGCCAGCTCACCACCGAGCGAGAGTAGCTGGAGCCAAGAGACCCAGTACTTC
J: TRBJ1-6; V: TRBV9; size: -; D: -; CDR3: CASQQTGGNSPLHF; DNA: TGTGCCAGCCAGCAAACGGGGGGCAATTCACCCCTCCACTTT
J: TRBJ2-5; V: TRBV27; size: many; D: TRBD1; CDR3: CASSLKGQVAIQYF; DNA: TGTGCCAGCAGTCTCAAGGGACAGGTGGCCATCCAGTACTTC
J: TRBJ2-1; V: TRBV29-1; size: -; D: -; CDR3: CSVQGGQSYNEQFF; DNA: TGCAGCGTTCAAGGAGGACAAAGCTACAATGAGCAGTTCTTC
J: TRBJ2-7; V: TRBV4-3; size: -; D: -; CDR3: CASSQESLSSYEQYF; DNA: TGCGCCAGCAGCCAAGAGTCGCTAAGCTCCTACGAGCAGTACTTC
J: TRBJ2-1; V: TRBV7-9; size: few; D: -; CDR3: CASSPGAGVREQFF; DNA: TGTGCCAGCAGCCCAGGGGCAGGGGTGCGTGAGCAGTTCTTC